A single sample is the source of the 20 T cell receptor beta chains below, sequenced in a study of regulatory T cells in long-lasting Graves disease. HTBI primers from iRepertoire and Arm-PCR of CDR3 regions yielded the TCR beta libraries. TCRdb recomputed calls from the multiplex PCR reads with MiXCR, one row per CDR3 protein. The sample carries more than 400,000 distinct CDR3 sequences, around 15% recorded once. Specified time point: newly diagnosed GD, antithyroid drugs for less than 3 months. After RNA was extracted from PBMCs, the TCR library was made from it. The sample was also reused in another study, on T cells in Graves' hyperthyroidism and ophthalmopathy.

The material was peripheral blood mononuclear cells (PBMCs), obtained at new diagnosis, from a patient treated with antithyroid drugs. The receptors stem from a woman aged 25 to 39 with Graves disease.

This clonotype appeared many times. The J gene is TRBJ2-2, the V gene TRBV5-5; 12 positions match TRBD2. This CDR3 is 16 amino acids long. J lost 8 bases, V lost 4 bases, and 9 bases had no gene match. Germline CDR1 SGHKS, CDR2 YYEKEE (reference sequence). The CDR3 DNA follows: TGTGCCAGCAGCCCCTTGACTAGCGGGAGTAGGGGGGAGCTGTTTTTT. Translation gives CASSPLTSGSRGELFF.

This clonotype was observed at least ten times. The DNA of the CDR3 is TGCAGCGGTGACTTTGGGACGGCAGATACGCAGTATTTT. This codes for CSGDFGTADTQYF. The V gene is TRBV29-1, the J gene TRBJ2-3; D possibly uses TRBD1 or TRBD2 (5 bases each). Deletions cut 7 bases from V and 4 bases from J, with 15 bases between. This CDR3 has 13 residues. The germline CDR1 and CDR2 sequences are SQVTM and ANQGSEA.

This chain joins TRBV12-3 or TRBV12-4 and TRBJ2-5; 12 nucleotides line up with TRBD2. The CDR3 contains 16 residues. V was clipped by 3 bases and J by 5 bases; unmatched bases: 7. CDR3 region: CASSFWLAGGVETQYF. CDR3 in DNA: TGTGCCAGCAGTTTTTGGCTAGCGGGAGGGGTCGAGACCCAGTACTTC.

CDR3 nucleotides: TGTGCCAGCAGTGAGGGGACTAGCGGGAATTTCGAGCAGTTCTTC. Translated: CASSEGTSGNFEQFF. The chain has TRBV6-4 and TRBJ2-1, with 13 bases aligning to TRBD2. V dropped 3 bases and J dropped 10; count of bases not matched to a gene: 6. This CDR3 is built from 15 residues. The germline V gene encodes CDR1 MRHNA and CDR2 SNTAGT.

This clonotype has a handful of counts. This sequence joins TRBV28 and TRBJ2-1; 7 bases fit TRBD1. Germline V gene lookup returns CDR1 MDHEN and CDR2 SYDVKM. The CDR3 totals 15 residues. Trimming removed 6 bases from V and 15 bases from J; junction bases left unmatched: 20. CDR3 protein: CASSRGGLPEAGLFF. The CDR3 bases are TGTGCCAGCAGCCGAGGGGGCCTCCCCGAGGCAGGTCTGTTCTTC.

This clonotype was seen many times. As DNA, the CDR3 is TGTGCCAGCAGCTTAGAGTTAGTGAATGAGCAGTTCTTC. Translation: CASSLELVNEQFF. The V gene is TRBV7-6, the J gene TRBJ2-1; unclear D gene. The CDR3 is 13 amino acids. Germline assignment: CDR1 SGHVS and CDR2 FNYEAQ. Trimming cost V 1 base and J 7 bases, with 8 bases left between them. The full variable domain, with the rest looked up from reference TRBV7-6 and TRBJ2-1, is GAGVSQSPRYKVTKRGQDVALRCDPISGHVSLYWYRQALGQGPEFLTYFNYEAQQDKSGLPNDRFSAERPEGSISTLTIQRTEQRDSAMYRCASSLELVNEQFFGPGTRLTVL.

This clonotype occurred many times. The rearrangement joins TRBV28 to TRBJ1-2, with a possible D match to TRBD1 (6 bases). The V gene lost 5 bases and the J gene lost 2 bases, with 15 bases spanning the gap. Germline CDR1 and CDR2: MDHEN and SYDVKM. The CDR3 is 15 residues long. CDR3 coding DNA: TGTGCCAGCAGTCTAAGGGGAGGGGGGAACTATGGCTACACCTTC. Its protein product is CASSLRGGGNYGYTF.

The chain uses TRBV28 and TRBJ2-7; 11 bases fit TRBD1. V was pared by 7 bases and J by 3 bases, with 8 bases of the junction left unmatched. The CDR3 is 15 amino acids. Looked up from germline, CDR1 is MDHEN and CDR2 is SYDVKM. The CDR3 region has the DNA TGTGCCAGCAATAACCCCGGGACAGGGGGCTACGAGCAGTACTTC. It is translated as CASNNPGTGGYEQYF. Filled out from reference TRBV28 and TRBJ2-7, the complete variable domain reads DVKVTQSSRYLVKRTGEKVFLECVQDMDHENMFWYRQDPGLGLRLIYFSYDVKMKEKGDIPEGYSVSREKKERFSLILESASTNQTSMYLCASNNPGTGGYEQYFGPGTRLTVT.

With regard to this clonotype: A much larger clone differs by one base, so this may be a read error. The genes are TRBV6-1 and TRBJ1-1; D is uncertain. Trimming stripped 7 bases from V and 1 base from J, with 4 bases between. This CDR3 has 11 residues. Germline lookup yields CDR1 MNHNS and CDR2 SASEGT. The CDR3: CASNENTEAFF. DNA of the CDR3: TGTGCCAGCAACGAGAACACTGAAGCTTTCTTT.

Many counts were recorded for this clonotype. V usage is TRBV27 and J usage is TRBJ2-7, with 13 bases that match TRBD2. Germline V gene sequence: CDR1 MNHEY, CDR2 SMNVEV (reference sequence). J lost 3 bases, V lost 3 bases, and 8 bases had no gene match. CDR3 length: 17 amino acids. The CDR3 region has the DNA TGTGCCAGCAGTTTCGGGACTAGCGGGACCTTTTTCTACGAGCAGTACTTC. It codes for CASSFGTSGTFFYEQYF.

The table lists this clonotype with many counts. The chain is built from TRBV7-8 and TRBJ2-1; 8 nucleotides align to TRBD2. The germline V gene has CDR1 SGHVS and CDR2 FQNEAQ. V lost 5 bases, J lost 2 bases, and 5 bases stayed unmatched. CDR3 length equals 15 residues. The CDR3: CASSKSGGPYNEQFF. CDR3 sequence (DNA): TGTGCCAGCAGCAAGAGCGGGGGTCCCTACAATGAGCAGTTCTTC.

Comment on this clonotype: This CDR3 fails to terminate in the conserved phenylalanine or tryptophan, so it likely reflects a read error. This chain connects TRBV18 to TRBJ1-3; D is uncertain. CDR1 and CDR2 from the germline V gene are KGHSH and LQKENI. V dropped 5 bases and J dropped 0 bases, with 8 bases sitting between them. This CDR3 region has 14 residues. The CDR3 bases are TGTGCCAGCTCATACGGAGACTCTGGAAACACCATATATCTT. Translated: CASSYGDSGNTIYL.

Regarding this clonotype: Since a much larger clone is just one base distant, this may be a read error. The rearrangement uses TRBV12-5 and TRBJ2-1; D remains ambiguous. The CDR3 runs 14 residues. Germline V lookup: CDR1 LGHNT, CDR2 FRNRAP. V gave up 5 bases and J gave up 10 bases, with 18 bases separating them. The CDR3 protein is CASGPGRRSYEQFF. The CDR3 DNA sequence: TGTGCTAGTGGTCCAGGCCGTCGGTCCTACGAGCAGTTCTTC.

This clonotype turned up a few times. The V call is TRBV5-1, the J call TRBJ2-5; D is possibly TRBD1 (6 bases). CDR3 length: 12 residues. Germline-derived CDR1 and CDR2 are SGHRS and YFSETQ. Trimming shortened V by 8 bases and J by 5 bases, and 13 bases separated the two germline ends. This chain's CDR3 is CASRTGFETQYF. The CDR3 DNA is TGCGCCAGTAGAACAGGGTTTGAGACCCAGTACTTC.

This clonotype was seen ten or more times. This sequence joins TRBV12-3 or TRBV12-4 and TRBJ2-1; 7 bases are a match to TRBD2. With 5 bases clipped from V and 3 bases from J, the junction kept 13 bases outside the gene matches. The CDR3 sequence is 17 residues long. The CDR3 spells CASSPGGGSGVYNEQFF. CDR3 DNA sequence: TGTGCCAGCAGTCCTGGAGGCGGGAGCGGAGTCTACAATGAGCAGTTCTTC.

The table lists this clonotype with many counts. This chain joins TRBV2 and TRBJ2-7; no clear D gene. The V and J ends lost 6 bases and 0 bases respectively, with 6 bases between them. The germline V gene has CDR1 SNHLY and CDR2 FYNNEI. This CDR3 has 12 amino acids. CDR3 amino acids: CASRPDSYEQYF. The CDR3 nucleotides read TGTGCCAGCAGGCCGGACTCCTACGAGCAGTACTTC.

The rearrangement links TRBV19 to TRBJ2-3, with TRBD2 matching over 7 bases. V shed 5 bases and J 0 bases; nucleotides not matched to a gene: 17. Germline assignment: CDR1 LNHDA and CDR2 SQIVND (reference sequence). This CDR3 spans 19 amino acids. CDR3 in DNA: TGTGCCAGTAGTGCCGATCCCGGGACTATAACCACTAGCACAGATACGCAGTATTTT. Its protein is CASSADPGTITTSTDTQYF. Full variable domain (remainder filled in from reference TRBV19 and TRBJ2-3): DGGITQSPKYLFRKEGQNVTLSCEQNLNHDAMYWYRQDPGQGLRLIYYSQIVNDFQKGDIAEGYSVSREKKESFPLTVTSAQKNPTAFYLCASSADPGTITTSTDTQYFGPGTRLTVL.

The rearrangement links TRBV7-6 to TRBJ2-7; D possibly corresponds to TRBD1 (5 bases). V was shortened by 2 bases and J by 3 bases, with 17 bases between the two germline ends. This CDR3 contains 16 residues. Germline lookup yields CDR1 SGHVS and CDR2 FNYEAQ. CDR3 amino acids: CASSLSRQLQYYEQYF. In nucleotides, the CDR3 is TGTGCCAGCAGCTTATCCCGACAGCTGCAATACTACGAGCAGTACTTC.

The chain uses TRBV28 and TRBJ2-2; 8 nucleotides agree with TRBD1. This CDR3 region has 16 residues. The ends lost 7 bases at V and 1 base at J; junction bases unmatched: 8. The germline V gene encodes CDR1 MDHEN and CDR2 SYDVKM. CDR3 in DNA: TGTGCCAGCAAATCGGGACAGGTTTGGAACACCGGGGAGCTGTTTTTT. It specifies CASKSGQVWNTGELFF.

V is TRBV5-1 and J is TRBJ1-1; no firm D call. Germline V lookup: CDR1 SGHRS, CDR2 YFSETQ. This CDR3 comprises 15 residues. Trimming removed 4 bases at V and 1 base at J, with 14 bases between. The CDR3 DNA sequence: TGCGCCAGCAGCCCCCGGTCGGGGAGGAACACTGAAGCTTTCTTT. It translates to CASSPRSGRNTEAFF. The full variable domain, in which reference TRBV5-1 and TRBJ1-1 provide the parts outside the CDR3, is KAGVTQTPRYLIKTRGQQVTLSCSPISGHRSVSWYQQTPGQGLQFLFEYFSETQRNKGNFPGRFSGRQFSNSRSEMNVSTLELGDSALYLCASSPRSGRNTEAFFGQGTRLTVV.